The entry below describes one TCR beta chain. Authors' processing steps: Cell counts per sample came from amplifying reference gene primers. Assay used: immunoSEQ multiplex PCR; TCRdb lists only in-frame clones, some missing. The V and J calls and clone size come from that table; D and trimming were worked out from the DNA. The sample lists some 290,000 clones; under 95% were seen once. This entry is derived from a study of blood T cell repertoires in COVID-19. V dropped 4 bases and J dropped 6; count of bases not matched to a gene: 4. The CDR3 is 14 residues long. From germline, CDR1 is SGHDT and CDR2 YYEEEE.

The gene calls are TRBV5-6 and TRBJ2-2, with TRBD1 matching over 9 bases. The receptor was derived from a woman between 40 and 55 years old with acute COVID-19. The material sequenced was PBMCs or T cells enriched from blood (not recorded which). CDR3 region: CASSPRTGAGELFF. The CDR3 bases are TGTGCCAGCAGCCCACGGACAGGGGCCGGGGAGCTGTTTTTT.